Below, 7 T cell receptor beta chains from the same sample are listed, as sequenced in a study of blood T cell repertoires in COVID-19. Some clones are missing from TCRdb's copy, which holds only in-frame ones; the method was immunoSEQ multiplex PCR. The table lists about 320,000 clones, 87% of them singletons. The sample taken for sequencing was PBMCs or T cells enriched from blood (not recorded which). The receptor set was obtained from a woman in her twenties or thirties who had recovered from COVID-19.

V usage is TRBV5-1 and J usage is TRBJ1-1, with D perhaps TRBD1 (6 bases). The V and J ends lost 6 bases and 4 bases respectively, with 16 bases between them. Germline CDR1 is SGHRS and CDR2 is YFSETQ. CDR3 size: 14 residues. The CDR3 is CASKELTGPTEAFF. CDR3 bases: TGCGCCAGCAAGGAATTAACAGGGCCCACTGAAGCTTTCTTT.

The chain combines TRBV19 with TRBJ1-3; D may be TRBD1 (6 bases). Germline V lookup: CDR1 LNHDA, CDR2 SQIVND (reference sequence). This CDR3 comprises 15 residues. The V and J ends lost 8 bases and 0 bases respectively, with 14 bases between them. The chain's CDR3 is CASEQGLPSGNTIYF. The CDR3, as DNA: TGTGCCAGTGAACAGGGTCTCCCCTCTGGAAACACCATATATTTT.

Here the CDR3 DNA reads TGCGCCAGCAGCACCGGGACTATGAACACCGGGGAGCTGTTTTTT. Residues: CASSTGTMNTGELFF. The chain has TRBV5-1 and TRBJ2-2; the match to TRBD2 covers 7 bases. CDR3 length equals 15 residues. Trimming removed 4 bases from V and 1 base from J; junction bases left unmatched: 4. Germline-derived CDR1 and CDR2 are SGHRS and YFSETQ.

The V gene is TRBV2, the J gene TRBJ2-1, with a tentative D call TRBD1 (6 bases). Germline CDR1 reads SNHLY; CDR2 reads FYNNEI. The length of the CDR3 is 13 residues. V was trimmed by 8 bases and J by 3 bases, leaving 11 bases between them. The chain's CDR3 is CASLRGYYNEQFF. CDR3 bases: TGTGCCAGCCTGAGGGGGTACTACAATGAGCAGTTCTTC.

On this clone: One end of the junction does not line up with germline, which may come from a read error. The CDR3 DNA follows: TGTGCCAGCAGCCAAGAAAGCTGGGAGCTGTACTTC. Translating gives CASSQESWELYF. The genes are TRBV14 and TRBJ2-7, with D tentatively TRBD2 (5 bases). Germline loops: CDR1 SGHDN, CDR2 FVKESK. The CDR3 has 12 amino acids.

V usage is TRBV9 and J usage is TRBJ2-3; the match to TRBD2 covers 8 bases. With 0 bases clipped from V and 6 bases from J, the junction kept 9 bases outside the gene matches. This CDR3 region has 16 residues. Germline V gene sequence: CDR1 SGDLS, CDR2 YYNGEE. The CDR3 sequence is CASSVAGGGPGDTQYF. The CDR3 DNA is TGTGCCAGCAGCGTAGCTGGCGGGGGGCCGGGGGATACGCAGTATTTT.

The chain couples TRBV7-2 to TRBJ1-1; weak D call: TRBD1 (5 bases). Germline CDR1 is SGHTA and CDR2 is FQGNSA. The V end was cut by 1 base, the J end by 3 bases, with 12 bases between. CDR3 length equals 15 residues. CDR3 sequence (DNA): TGTGCCAGCAGCTTAGGGTGGGGGACTCACACTGAAGCTTTCTTT. It yields the protein CASSLGWGTHTEAFF.